The source of this T cell receptor beta chain is a study of cytomegalovirus exposure and HLA in healthy donors. With regard to this clone: Its antigen remains unknown.

Broader study findings: Cytomegalovirus association was assigned to approximately 160 TCR beta chains. Later analysis associated a missense DCLRE1C variant with TCR beta V- and J-gene trimming. A later analysis showed HLA-associated TCR beta chains outstripping equally common others in clonal expansion. Sequencing depth roughly uniform across donors was assumed in presence/absence analyses.

V trimming: 5 bases; J trimming: 11 bases; junction bases outside the gene matches: 10. The CDR3 extends over 14 amino acids. CDR1 is LNHDA, CDR2 SQIVND, per germline (reference sequence). Primers: 60 Vbeta forward and 13 Jbeta reverse. TCRdb keeps only in-frame clones here, not all; method: immunoSEQ multiplex PCR. The repertoire holds about 170,000 clones, with around four fifths as singletons. The sample consisted of PBMCs. This clonotype originated in a boy between 2 and 10 years old in good health and CMV-seronegative. The chain carries TRBV19 and TRBJ1-5; 9 bases fit TRBD1. This chain's CDR3 is CASSFRTGDEAQHF. CDR3 nucleotides: TGTGCCAGTAGTTTCCGGACAGGGGACGAGGCCCAGCATTTT.